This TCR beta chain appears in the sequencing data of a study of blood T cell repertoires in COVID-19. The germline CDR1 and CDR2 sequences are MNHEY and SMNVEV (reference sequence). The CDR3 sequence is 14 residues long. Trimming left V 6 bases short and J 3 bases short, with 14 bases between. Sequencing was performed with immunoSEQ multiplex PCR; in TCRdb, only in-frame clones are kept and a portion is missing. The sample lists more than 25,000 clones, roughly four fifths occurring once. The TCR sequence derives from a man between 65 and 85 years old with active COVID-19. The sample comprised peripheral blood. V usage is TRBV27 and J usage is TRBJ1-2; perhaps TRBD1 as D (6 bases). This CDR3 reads CASSRTRQDYGYTF. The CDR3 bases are TGTGCCAGCAGCCGCACTAGACAGGACTATGGCTACACCTTC.